This T cell receptor beta chain was retrieved from a study of T-cell reconstitution after alpha-beta-depleted transplantation in children. The study, taken as a whole, reports: Reported findings indicate that, about two months after transplant, alpha-beta T cells came from several hundred expanded clones, which were derived from non-depleted graft cells.

Between the trimmed V and J ends, which lost 1 base and 4 bases, there was a span of 8 bases. This CDR3 has 14 amino acids. This clonotype was seen ten or more times. Its target is not known. Unique molecular identifiers were incorporated during preparation of the TCRbeta library. TCRdb ran MiXCR on the PCR reads and lists one entry per CDR3 protein. The data contain about 300,000 distinct CDR3 sequences, 10% of them singletons. The material was PBMCs, obtained before TCRalphabeta/CD19-depleted stem cell transplant. The chain recombines TRBV12-3 or TRBV12-4 with TRBJ2-1, with D hard to call. The receptor was derived from a boy in the first two years of life with acute myeloid leukemia, due to receive a stem cell transplant. CDR3: CASSLGAHYNEQFF. The DNA of the CDR3 is TGTGCCAGCAGTTTAGGGGCCCATTACAATGAGCAGTTCTTC.